These T cell receptor beta chains were read from a single sample in a study of CD8 T cells in ankylosing spondylitis. Using its own MiXCR run on the 5' RACE reads, TCRdb lists one record per CDR3 protein. In the table there are about 200,000 distinct CDR3 sequences, roughly 13% of which are singletons. Sample: blood, either unsorted or a sorted T cell fraction (not recorded which). Receptors were obtained from a male donor with ankylosing spondylitis or in good health (not recorded which). Each CDR3 is given with its conserved first and last residue. The D gene is left open where the match is weak. Some rows have no size entry. The others give once, few or many, or a class for an expanded clone.

V gene	J gene	clone size	D gene	CDR3 protein	CDR3 DNA
TRBV9	TRBJ2-1	few	.	CASSASYYNEQFF	TGTGCCAGCAGCGCCTCATACTACAATGAGCAGTTCTTC
TRBV7-9	TRBJ1-2	.	.	CASEQGVDYGYTF	TGTGCCAGCGAACAGGGCGTCGACTATGGCTACACCTTC
TRBV7-2	TRBJ2-7	few	TRBD1	CASSADRAHEQYF	TGTGCCAGCAGCGCGGACAGGGCCCACGAGCAGTACTTC
TRBV7-9	TRBJ2-7	many	.	CASSWTSAYEQYF	TGTGCCAGCAGCTGGACCAGCGCCTACGAGCAGTACTTC
TRBV2	TRBJ2-3	.	.	CASSEAGLVADSTDTQYF	TGTGCCAGCAGTGAAGCGGGGTTGGTAGCGGATAGCACAGATACGCAGTATTTT
TRBV5-1	TRBJ2-7	few	.	CASSFLQQGARWYEQYF	TGCGCCAGCAGCTTTCTTCAACAGGGCGCTCGGTGGTACGAGCAGTACTTC
TRBV29-1	TRBJ1-2	.	.	CSVGTANYGYTF	TGCAGCGTGGGGACGGCCAACTATGGCTACACCTTC
TRBV7-9	TRBJ2-7	.	.	CASGRVAGTYEQYF	TGTGCCAGCGGACGGGTGGCCGGTACCTACGAGCAGTACTTC
TRBV12-3/TRBV12-4	TRBJ2-1	many	.	CASRLSGNEQFF	TGTGCCAGCAGGCTTTCGGGGAATGAGCAGTTCTTC
TRBV7-9	TRBJ2-1	.	.	CASSIQDRLNNEQFF	TGTGCCAGCAGCATACAGGACAGACTTAACAATGAGCAGTTCTTC
TRBV4-1	TRBJ1-4	.	.	CASSQEGAGEKLFF	TGCGCCAGCAGCCAAGAGGGGGCAGGCGAAAAACTGTTTTTT
TRBV29-1	TRBJ2-2	.	TRBD2	CSVGWGGNTGELFF	TGCAGCGTTGGATGGGGGGGGAACACCGGGGAGCTGTTTTTT